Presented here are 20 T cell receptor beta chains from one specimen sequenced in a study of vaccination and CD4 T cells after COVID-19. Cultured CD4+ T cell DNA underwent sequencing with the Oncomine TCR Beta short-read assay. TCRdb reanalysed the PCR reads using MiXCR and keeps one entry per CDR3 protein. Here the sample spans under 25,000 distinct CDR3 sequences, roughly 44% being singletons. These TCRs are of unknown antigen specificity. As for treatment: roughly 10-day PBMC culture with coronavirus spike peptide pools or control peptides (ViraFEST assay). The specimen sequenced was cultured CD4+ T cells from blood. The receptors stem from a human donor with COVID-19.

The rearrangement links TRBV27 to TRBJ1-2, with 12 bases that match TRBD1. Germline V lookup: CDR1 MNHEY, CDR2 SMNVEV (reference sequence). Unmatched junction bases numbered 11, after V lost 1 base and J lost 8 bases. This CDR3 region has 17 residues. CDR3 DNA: TGTGCCAGCAGTTTATTAGGGGACAGGGGGCGCGTTAGCGGCTACACCTTC. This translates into CASSLLGDRGRVSGYTF.

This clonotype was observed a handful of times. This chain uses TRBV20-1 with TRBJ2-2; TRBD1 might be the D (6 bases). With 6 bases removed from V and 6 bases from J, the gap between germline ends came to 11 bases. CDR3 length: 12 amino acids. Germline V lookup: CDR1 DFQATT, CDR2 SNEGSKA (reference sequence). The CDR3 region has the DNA TGCAGTGCACTACAGGGACCCGGGGAGCTGTTTTTT. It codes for CSALQGPGELFF.

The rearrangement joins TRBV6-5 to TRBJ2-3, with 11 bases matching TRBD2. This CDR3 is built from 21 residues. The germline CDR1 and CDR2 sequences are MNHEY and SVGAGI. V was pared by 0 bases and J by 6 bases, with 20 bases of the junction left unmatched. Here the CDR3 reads CASSYSTGFMASGGHTDTQYF. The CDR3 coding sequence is TGTGCCAGCAGTTACTCCACAGGGTTTATGGCTAGCGGGGGGCACACGGATACGCAGTATTTT.

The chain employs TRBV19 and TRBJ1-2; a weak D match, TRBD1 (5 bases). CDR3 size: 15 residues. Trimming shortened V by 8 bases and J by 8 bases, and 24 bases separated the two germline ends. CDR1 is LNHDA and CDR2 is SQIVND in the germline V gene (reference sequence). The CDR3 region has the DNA TGTGCCAGTCTCCCCCCTCAAGCAGGGTATAGCGGCTACACCTTC. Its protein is CASLPPQAGYSGYTF.

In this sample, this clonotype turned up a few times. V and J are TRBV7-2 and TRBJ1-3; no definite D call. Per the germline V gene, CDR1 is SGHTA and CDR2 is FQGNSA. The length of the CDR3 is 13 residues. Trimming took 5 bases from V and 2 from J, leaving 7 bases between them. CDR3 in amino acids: CASSPSAGNTIYF. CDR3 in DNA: TGTGCCAGCAGCCCCTCTGCTGGAAACACCATATATTTT.

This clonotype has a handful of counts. The CDR3 loop is CASISGTGYRETQYF. Written as DNA, the CDR3 is TGTGCCAGCATATCCGGGACAGGGTATAGGGAGACCCAGTACTTC. The chain links TRBV7-8 to TRBJ2-5, with 9 bases matching TRBD1. The CDR3 extends over 15 amino acids. V trimming: 7 bases; J trimming: 5 bases; junction bases outside the gene matches: 11. The V gene's germline CDR1 is SGHVS and CDR2 FQNEAQ.

CDR3 sequence: CASSVQGTAGNTIYF. In DNA form, the CDR3 reads TGTGCCAGCAGTGTTCAGGGGACCGCTGGAAACACCATATATTTT. V is TRBV6-1 and J is TRBJ1-3, with D perhaps matching TRBD1 (6 bases). Germline values: CDR1 MNHNS, CDR2 SASEGT. V gave up 4 bases and J gave up 2 bases, with 12 bases separating them. The CDR3 is 15 residues long.

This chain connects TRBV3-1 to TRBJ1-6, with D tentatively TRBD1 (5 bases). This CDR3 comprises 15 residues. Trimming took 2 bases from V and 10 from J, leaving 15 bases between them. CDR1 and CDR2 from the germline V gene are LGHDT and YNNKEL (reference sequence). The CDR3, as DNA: TGTGCCAGCAGCCAATCCTTCCAGGGTGGCTCACCCCTCCACTTT. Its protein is CASSQSFQGGSPLHF.

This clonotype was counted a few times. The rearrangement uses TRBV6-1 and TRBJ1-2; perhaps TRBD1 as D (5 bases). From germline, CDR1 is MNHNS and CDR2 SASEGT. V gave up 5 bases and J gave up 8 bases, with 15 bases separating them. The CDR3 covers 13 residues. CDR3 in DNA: TGTGCCAGCAGTACTGGCGGGGGAGGCGGCTACACCTTC. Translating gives CASSTGGGGGYTF.

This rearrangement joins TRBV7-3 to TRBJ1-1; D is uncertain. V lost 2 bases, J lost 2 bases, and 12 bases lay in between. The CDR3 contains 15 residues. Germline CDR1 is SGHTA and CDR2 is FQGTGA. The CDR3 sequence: CASSLGTGTNTEAFF. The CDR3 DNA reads TGTGCCAGCAGCTTAGGTACGGGCACCAACACTGAAGCTTTCTTT.

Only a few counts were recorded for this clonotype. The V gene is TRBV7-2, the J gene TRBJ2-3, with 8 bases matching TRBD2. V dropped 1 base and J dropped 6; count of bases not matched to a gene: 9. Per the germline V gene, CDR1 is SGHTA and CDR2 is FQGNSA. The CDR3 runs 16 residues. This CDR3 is CASSLGPAGARDTQYF. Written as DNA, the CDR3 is TGTGCCAGCAGCTTAGGGCCAGCGGGGGCCAGGGATACGCAGTATTTT.

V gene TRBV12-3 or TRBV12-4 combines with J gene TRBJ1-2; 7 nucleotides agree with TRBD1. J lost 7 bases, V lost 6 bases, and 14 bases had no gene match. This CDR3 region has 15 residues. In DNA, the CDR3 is TGTGCCAGCAGCCCCCAGACAGGGTATTATGGTGGCTACACCTTC. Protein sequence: CASSPQTGYYGGYTF.

CDR3 region: CASSLERAAGGYTF. CDR3 nucleotides: TGCGCCAGCAGCTTGGAGAGGGCGGCGGGGGGCTACACCTTC. The chain is built from TRBV5-1 and TRBJ1-2; D is unresolved. The length of the CDR3 is 14 residues. V lost 0 bases and J lost 8, with 14 bases in between. Per the germline V gene, CDR1 is SGHRS and CDR2 is YFSETQ. Looking up the rest from reference TRBV5-1 and TRBJ1-2 gives the full variable domain: KAGVTQTPRYLIKTRGQQVTLSCSPISGHRSVSWYQQTPGQGLQFLFEYFSETQRNKGNFPGRFSGRQFSNSRSEMNVSTLELGDSALYLCASSLERAAGGYTFGSGTRLTVV.

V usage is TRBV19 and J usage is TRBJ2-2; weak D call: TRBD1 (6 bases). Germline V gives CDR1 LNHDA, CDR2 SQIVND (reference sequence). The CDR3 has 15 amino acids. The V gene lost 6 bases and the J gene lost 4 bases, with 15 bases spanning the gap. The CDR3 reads CASSASTGFTGELFF. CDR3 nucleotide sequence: TGTGCCAGTAGCGCCTCAACAGGGTTCACCGGGGAGCTGTTTTTT.

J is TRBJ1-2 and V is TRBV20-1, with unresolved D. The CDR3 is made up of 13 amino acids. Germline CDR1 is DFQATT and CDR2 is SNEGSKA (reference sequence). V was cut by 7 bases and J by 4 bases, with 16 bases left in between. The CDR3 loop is CSVSHSTPYGYTF. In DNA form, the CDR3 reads TGCAGTGTTAGTCACAGTACCCCCTATGGCTACACCTTC.

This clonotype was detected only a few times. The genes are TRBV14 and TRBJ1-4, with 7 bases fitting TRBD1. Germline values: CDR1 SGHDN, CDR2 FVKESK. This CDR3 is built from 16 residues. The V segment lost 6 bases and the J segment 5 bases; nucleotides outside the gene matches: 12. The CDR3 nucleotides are TGTGCCAGCAGTCATCCACAGGGGCAGAGGAATGAAAAACTGTTTTTT. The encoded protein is CASSHPQGQRNEKLFF.

The CDR3 loop is CASSVGGGAWGEQFF. For the CDR3, the DNA is TGTGCCAGCAGTGTTGGCGGGGGGGCCTGGGGCGAGCAGTTCTTC. V is TRBV7-2 and J is TRBJ2-1; 9 nucleotides line up with TRBD2. Germline values: CDR1 SGHTA, CDR2 FQGNSA. V lost 6 bases and J lost 10; bases outside the gene matches: 13. This CDR3 spans 15 amino acids.

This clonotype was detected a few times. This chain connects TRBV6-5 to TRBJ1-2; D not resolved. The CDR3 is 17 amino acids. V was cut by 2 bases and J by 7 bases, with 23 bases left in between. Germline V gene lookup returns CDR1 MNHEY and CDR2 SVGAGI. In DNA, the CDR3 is TGTGCCAGCAGTTACCCGGGAATAGGAAAGAAGACTCTTGGCTACACCTTC. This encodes CASSYPGIGKKTLGYTF.

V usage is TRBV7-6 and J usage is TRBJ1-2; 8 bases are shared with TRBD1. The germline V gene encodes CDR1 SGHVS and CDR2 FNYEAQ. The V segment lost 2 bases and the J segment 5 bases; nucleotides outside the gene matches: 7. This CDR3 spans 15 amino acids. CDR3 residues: CASSLSDRADYGYTF. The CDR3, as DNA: TGTGCCAGCAGCTTATCGGACAGGGCTGATTATGGCTACACCTTC.

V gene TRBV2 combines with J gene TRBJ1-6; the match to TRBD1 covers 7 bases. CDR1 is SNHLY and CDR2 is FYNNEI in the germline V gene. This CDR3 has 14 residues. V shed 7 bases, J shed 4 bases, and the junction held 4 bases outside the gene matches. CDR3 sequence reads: CASKGQSYNSPLHF. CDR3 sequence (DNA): TGTGCCAGCAAGGGACAGTCATATAATTCACCCCTCCACTTT.